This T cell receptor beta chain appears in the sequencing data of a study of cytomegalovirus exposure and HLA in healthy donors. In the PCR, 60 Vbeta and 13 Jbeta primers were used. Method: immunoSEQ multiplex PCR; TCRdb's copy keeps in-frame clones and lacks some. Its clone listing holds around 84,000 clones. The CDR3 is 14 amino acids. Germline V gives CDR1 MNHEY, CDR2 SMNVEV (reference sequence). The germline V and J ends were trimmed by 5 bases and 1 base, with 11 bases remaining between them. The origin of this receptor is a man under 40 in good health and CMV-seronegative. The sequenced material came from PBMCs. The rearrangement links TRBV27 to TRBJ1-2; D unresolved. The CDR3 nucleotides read TGTGCCAGCAGTATCCAACCGAGTAACTATGGCTACACCTTC. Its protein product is CASSIQPSNYGYTF.